These 20 T cell receptor beta chains were sequenced from one sample in a study of CD8+CD57+ T cells in acquired aplastic anemia. In patients chosen for sequencing, flow cytometry had shown CD8+CD57+ cell expansion. The template used for profiling TCR beta VDJ and CDR3 was genomic DNA. TCRdb reprocessed the reads via MiXCR and lists one record per CDR3 protein. The sample includes 55,000 to 60,000 distinct CDR3 sequences, around 57% of them seen just once. The sample comprised sorted CD4+, CD8+, or CD8+CD57+ T cells (not recorded which) from PBMCs. The receptor set was obtained from a human donor with aplastic anemia.

This clonotype appeared many times. The gene calls are TRBV20-1 and TRBJ2-3; D call uncertain. Germline CDR1 and CDR2: DFQATT and SNEGSKA (reference sequence). The V end was cut by 0 bases, the J end by 6 bases, with 7 bases between. The CDR3 extends over 12 amino acids. This chain's CDR3 is CSAREGSDTQYF. The CDR3 DNA reads TGCAGTGCTAGAGAAGGAAGCGATACGCAGTATTTT.

This clonotype was detected ten times or more. V usage is TRBV4-1 and J usage is TRBJ1-4; perhaps TRBD1 as D (5 bases). Germline loops: CDR1 MGHRA, CDR2 YSYEKL. Deletions cut 4 bases from V and 5 bases from J, with 11 bases between. This CDR3 is built from 14 residues. The CDR3 nucleotides read TGCGCCAGCAGCCCGACAGCCTTCAATGAAAAACTGTTTTTT. It translates to CASSPTAFNEKLFF.

This chain uses TRBV5-1 with TRBJ2-3; D remains ambiguous. The DNA end is more similar to TRBJ1-5, so the J call may be wrong. From germline, CDR1 is SGHRS and CDR2 YFSETQ. This CDR3 has 15 amino acids. In nucleotides, the CDR3 is TGCGCCAGCAGCTTGCTACGGGGTGGAGCAGATACGCAGCATTTT. Amino acid sequence: CASSLLRGGADTQHF.

The gene calls are TRBV25-1 and TRBJ2-4; a possible D gene is TRBD1 (6 bases). V dropped 9 bases and J dropped 7 bases, with 16 bases sitting between them. CDR3 length: 13 residues. Germline V gene data show CDR1 as MGHDK and CDR2 as SYGVNS. The DNA of the CDR3 is TGTGCCAGTAGTACGGACAGCCCGAACATTCAGTACTTC. This sequence encodes CASSTDSPNIQYF.

This clonotype was recorded many times. This sequence joins TRBV5-6 and TRBJ1-1, with D unresolved. This CDR3 region has 12 residues. Germline V gives CDR1 SGHDT, CDR2 YYEEEE. With 3 bases removed from V and 1 base from J, the gap between germline ends came to 4 bases. The CDR3 loop reads CASSYANTEAFF. In DNA, the CDR3 is TGTGCCAGCAGCTACGCGAACACTGAAGCTTTCTTT.

This chain links TRBV6-2 or TRBV6-3 with TRBJ1-2; D not resolved. Trimming removed 3 bases at V and 7 bases at J, with 9 bases between. CDR1 is MNHEY and CDR2 is SVGEGT in the germline V gene. The length of the CDR3 is 12 residues. The CDR3 loop reads CASSYAGRGYTF. CDR3 bases: TGTGCCAGCAGTTATGCGGGCCGTGGCTACACCTTC.

The chain uses TRBV19 and TRBJ2-3; TRBD2 agrees at 8 bases. The CDR3 spans 15 residues. After removal of 5 bases from V and 3 bases from J, the junction contained 7 bases not matched to a gene. CDR1 is LNHDA and CDR2 is SQIVND in the germline V gene (reference sequence). CDR3 amino acids: CASSRRTGGTDTQYF. CDR3 nucleotide sequence: TGTGCCAGTAGTCGCCGGACGGGGGGGACAGATACGCAGTATTTT.

This clonotype has just a few counts. This rearrangement joins TRBV7-9 to TRBJ2-7, with no clear D. V lost 5 bases to trimming and J lost 5 bases, with 13 bases between them. The germline CDR1 and CDR2 sequences are SEHNR and FQNEAQ (reference sequence). The CDR3 covers 13 residues. Here the CDR3 reads CASSIGWIDEQYV. The CDR3 coding sequence is TGTGCCAGCAGCATCGGGTGGATTGACGAGCAGTACGTC.

This clonotype appeared a few times. The CDR3 bases are TGTGCCAGCAGTTTAAGCGGGGACTATGGCTACACCTTC. Encoded protein: CASSLSGDYGYTF. V gene TRBV12-3 or TRBV12-4 combines with J gene TRBJ1-2, with no clear D. There are 13 residues in the CDR3. The V end was cut by 2 bases, the J end by 3 bases, with 7 bases between.

This sequence joins TRBV10-3 and TRBJ1-5; 8 bases match TRBD1. This CDR3 contains 14 residues. Germline V CDR1 and CDR2: ENHRY, SYGVKD. V lost 10 bases, J lost 0 bases, and 5 bases stayed unmatched. CDR3 amino acids: CATGGRNSNQPQHF. DNA for the CDR3: TGTGCCACAGGGGGCAGGAATAGCAATCAGCCCCAGCATTTT.

This chain connects TRBV7-9 to TRBJ2-7; 7 bases are shared with TRBD2. This CDR3 has 10 amino acids. The junction had 4 bases not matched to a gene; V was cut back by 8 bases and J by 9 bases. Germline V gene data show CDR1 as SEHNR and CDR2 as FQNEAQ (reference sequence). CDR3 residues: CASCPGGQYF. CDR3 bases: TGTGCCAGCTGCCCGGGGGGGCAGTACTTC.

This clonotype was observed many times. The chain couples TRBV2 to TRBJ2-2; possible D gene TRBD1, 6 bases. The length of the CDR3 is 16 residues. Trimming pared 4 bases from V and 4 bases from J, leaving 16 bases between. CDR1 and CDR2 from the germline V gene are SNHLY and FYNNEI. The CDR3 sequence: CASSGAQGYITGELFF. In DNA form, the CDR3 reads TGTGCCAGCAGTGGAGCACAGGGTTATATCACCGGGGAGCTGTTTTTT.

Note on this clonotype: The CDR3 does not close with the conserved phenylalanine or tryptophan, likely indicating a read error. The chain recombines TRBV4-1 with TRBJ2-7, with 9 bases identical to TRBD1. V was clipped by 1 base and J by 2 bases; unmatched bases: 3. The length of the CDR3 is 15 residues. Looked up from germline, CDR1 is MGHRA and CDR2 is YSYEKL. The CDR3 DNA sequence: TGCGCCAGCAGCCAAGGACAGGGGGGCCCCTACGAGCAGTACCTC. It is translated as CASSQGQGGPYEQYL.

This clonotype came up once. The chain joins TRBV29-1 to TRBJ1-1; weak D call: TRBD1 (5 bases). Germline V CDR1 and CDR2: SQVTM, ANQGSEA. V was cut by 6 bases and J by 1 base, with 15 bases left in between. The CDR3 sequence is 14 residues long. CDR3 in DNA: TGCAGCGTCGGGGTGGGGGACGGGAACACTGAAGCTTTCTTT. Translating gives CSVGVGDGNTEAFF. The variable domain in full, with the rest retrieved from reference TRBV29-1 and TRBJ1-1, is SAVISQKPSRDICQRGTSLTIQCQVDSQVTMMFWYRQQPGQSLTLIATANQGSEATYESGFVIDKFPISRPNLTFSTLTVSNMSPEDSSIYLCSVGVGDGNTEAFFGQGTRLTVV.

This chain joins TRBV10-3 and TRBJ1-1; TRBD1 is a possible D gene (6 bases). With 3 bases removed from V and 10 bases from J, the gap between germline ends came to 9 bases. Germline CDR1 is ENHRY and CDR2 is SYGVKD. CDR3 length equals 11 residues. The DNA of the CDR3 is TGTGCCATCAGTGAAACAGGGATAGCTTTCTTT. Protein sequence: CAISETGIAFF.

The CDR3 nucleotides read TGCGCCAGCAGCCCGGACAGGGTCGCCACCGGGGAGCTGTTTTTT. Translating it yields CASSPDRVATGELFF. The chain links TRBV5-1 to TRBJ2-2, with 8 bases identical to TRBD1. The germline gives CDR1 SGHRS, CDR2 YFSETQ. The CDR3 sequence is 15 residues long. V trimming: 4 bases; J trimming: 4 bases; junction bases outside the gene matches: 6.

The chain joins TRBV10-1 to TRBJ2-6, with D perhaps assigned TRBD1 or TRBD2 (5 bases each). Deletions cut 6 bases from V and 3 bases from J, with 18 bases between. The CDR3 contains 17 residues. CDR1 is WNHNN and CDR2 is SYGVQD in the germline V gene (reference sequence). CDR3 in DNA: TGCGCCAGCAGCACGGGACGCCTGAGGGATGGGGCCAACGTCCTGACTTTC. It encodes CASSTGRLRDGANVLTF.

The chain couples TRBV4-3 to TRBJ2-3, with 9 nucleotides matching TRBD1. The CDR3 extends over 12 amino acids. Trimming took 11 bases from V and 6 from J; bases not matched to a gene: 6. Germline V gene sequence: CDR1 LGHNA, CDR2 YSLEER. CDR3 in amino acids: CAAGTGPDTQYF. CDR3 DNA sequence: TGCGCCGCCGGGACAGGGCCCGATACGCAGTATTTT.

This clonotype was counted many times. V gene TRBV14 combines with J gene TRBJ1-1; D call uncertain. CDR1 is SGHDN and CDR2 is FVKESK in the germline V gene. The CDR3 loop spans 12 amino acids. The V end lost 1 base, the J end lost 8 bases, and 8 bases lay between the germline ends. This CDR3 is CASSQVGPEAFF. In nucleotides, the CDR3 is TGTGCCAGCAGCCAAGTGGGCCCCGAAGCTTTCTTT.

This clonotype came up a few times. The chain uses TRBV7-8 and TRBJ2-3, with D possibly being TRBD2 (5 bases). The V gene lost 2 bases and the J gene lost 4 bases, with 7 bases spanning the gap. This CDR3 has 13 residues. Looked up from germline, CDR1 is SGHVS and CDR2 is FQNEAQ. The CDR3 region has the DNA TGTGCCAGCAGCTTACGGAGGTCAGATACGCAGTATTTT. This encodes CASSLRRSDTQYF.